The 5 T cell receptor beta chains below come from one sample, sequenced in a study of shared clonotypes between healthy human individuals. Profiling relied on immunoSEQ multiplex PCR, and the TCRdb table lists in-frame clones only, not all of them. The sample consists of hundreds of thousands of clones, over 65% of them appearing once. The sequenced material came from memory CD4+ T cells sorted from blood. Subset in this sample: CD45RA-negative fraction. The receptors stem from a man in his thirties or forties in good health.

The chain carries TRBV28 and TRBJ2-7; D perhaps matches TRBD1 (6 bases). V lost 3 bases to trimming and J lost 6 bases, with 12 bases between them. CDR3 length: 13 amino acids. The germline gives CDR1 MDHEN, CDR2 SYDVKM. The CDR3 loop is CASSFAGEGEQYF. In nucleotides, the CDR3 is TGTGCCAGCAGTTTTGCAGGGGAAGGCGAGCAGTACTTC.

This chain connects TRBV28 to TRBJ1-1; D call uncertain. Trimming took 2 bases from V and 6 from J, leaving 10 bases between them. Germline assignment: CDR1 MDHEN and CDR2 SYDVKM. The CDR3 is made up of 13 amino acids. CDR3 bases: TGTGCCAGCAGTTTACCCCAGACTGCTGAAGCTTTCTTT. This sequence encodes CASSLPQTAEAFF.

The rearrangement links TRBV27 to TRBJ2-7; 7 bases are shared with TRBD1. Germline assignment: CDR1 MNHEY and CDR2 SMNVEV (reference sequence). The length of the CDR3 is 15 residues. V lost 6 bases, J lost 3 bases, and 11 bases stayed unmatched. This CDR3 reads CASRIRSPGGYEQYF. CDR3 sequence (DNA): TGTGCCAGCAGAATAAGGAGCCCAGGGGGCTACGAGCAGTACTTC.

This chain connects TRBV21-1 to TRBJ2-2. TRBV21-1 is a pseudogene. The CDR3 sequence is 17 residues long. CDR3 in amino acids: CASSKVGRTTNTGELFF. Written as DNA, the CDR3 is TGTGCCAGCAGCAAGGTCGGCAGGACCACGAACACCGGGGAGCTGTTTTTT.

This rearrangement joins TRBV7-7 to TRBJ1-4; D might be TRBD1 (5 bases). V was clipped by 5 bases and J by 8 bases, with 18 bases between them. CDR3 length equals 15 residues. Looked up from germline, CDR1 is SSHAT and CDR2 is FNYEAQ (reference sequence). The CDR3 DNA reads TGTGCCAGCAGCGCCTGGGGGGGGAAGTGGGAAAAACTGTTTTTT. It translates to CASSAWGGKWEKLFF.